The 29 T cell receptor beta chains below all came from one sample that was sequenced in a study of T cells in Graves' hyperthyroidism and ophthalmopathy. RNA transcripts served as the template for amplifying TCR beta CDR3 regions. The HTBI primer set was used in a first-round RT-PCR of the TCR CDR3. Via MiXCR, TCRdb re-called the multiplex PCR reads, giving one row per CDR3 protein. The repertoire holds approximately 640,000 distinct CDR3 sequences, with just under 45% as singletons. The sample taken for sequencing was peripheral blood or thyroid tissue (not recorded which). These receptors were taken from an adult man with Graves' disease, either hyperthyroidism or ophthalmopathy (not recorded which).

This clonotype was picked up a small number of times. The genes are TRBV29-1 and TRBJ2-6; 7 bases line up with TRBD1. Germline-derived CDR1 and CDR2 are SQVTM and ANQGSEA. The CDR3 is made up of 15 amino acids. V lost 4 bases and J lost 0; bases outside the gene matches: 3. CDR3 residues: CSVGQGASGANVLTF. The CDR3 DNA reads as TGCAGCGTTGGACAGGGCGCCTCTGGGGCCAACGTCCTGACTTTC.

This clonotype was counted many times. The chain links TRBV29-1 to TRBJ2-7; 8 bases agree with TRBD2. Germline CDR1 reads SQVTM; CDR2 reads ANQGSEA. Trimming took 3 bases from V and 9 from J; bases not matched to a gene: 13. The CDR3 is 14 residues long. CDR3 DNA: TGCAGCGTTGATAACGGGCAGGCGAGCGGGGGGCAGTACTTC. Translating it yields CSVDNGQASGGQYF.

Concerning this clonotype: The junction differs from germline at one of its ends, possibly a read error. V is TRBV5-1 and J is TRBJ1-4, with 8 bases lining up with TRBD1. The CDR3 contains 15 residues. Germline CDR1 SGHRS, CDR2 YFSETQ. In DNA, the CDR3 is TGCGCCAGCGGCTTGAACAGGGGGAGTAATGAAAAACTGTTTTTT. Amino acids: CASGLNRGSNEKLFF.

The chain is built from TRBV20-1 and TRBJ2-7, with D perhaps assigned TRBD1 or TRBD2 (6 bases each). The CDR3 consists of 13 residues. The germline V gene has CDR1 DFQATT and CDR2 SNEGSKA (reference sequence). The V and J ends lost 0 bases and 5 bases respectively, with 11 bases between them. This CDR3 reads CSARDWGAHEQYF. The CDR3 DNA is TGCAGTGCTAGAGATTGGGGGGCCCACGAGCAGTACTTC.

This sequence joins TRBV29-1 and TRBJ2-5; D is uncertain. The CDR3 contains 10 residues. The germline CDR1 and CDR2 sequences are SQVTM and ANQGSEA. Trimming pared 7 bases from V and 4 bases from J, leaving 7 bases between. In DNA form, the CDR3 reads TGCAGCGGCACAGTAGAGACCCAGTACTTC. Its translation is CSGTVETQYF.

This clonotype was seen a handful of times. This chain connects TRBV20-1 to TRBJ2-7; D may correspond to TRBD1 or TRBD2 (6 bases each). Germline CDR1 is DFQATT and CDR2 is SNEGSKA (reference sequence). V lost 2 bases and J 3 bases, leaving 14 bases between the germline ends. The CDR3 consists of 14 residues. In DNA form, the CDR3 reads TGCAGTGCTAGAAAGGTGGGGGGCGGCTACGAGCAGTACTTC. It translates to CSARKVGGGYEQYF.

The rearrangement links TRBV14 to TRBJ1-6; D remains unclear. The CDR3 length is 16 residues. CDR1 is SGHDN and CDR2 is FVKESK in the germline V gene. Trimming left V 0 bases short and J 3 bases short, with 9 bases between. CDR3 sequence (DNA): TGTGCCAGCAGCCAAGATCCCCCGCGCTATAATTCACCCCTCCACTTT. Translation: CASSQDPPRYNSPLHF.

Notes on this clonotype: A read error may produce the germline difference seen at one junction end. The chain uses TRBV19 and TRBJ1-1; D perhaps matches TRBD1 (6 bases). Per the germline V gene, CDR1 is LNHDA and CDR2 is SQIVND (reference sequence). The CDR3 loop spans 13 amino acids. The CDR3 coding sequence is TGTGCCAGTAGAAGAACAGGGAACACTGAAGCTCTCTTT. The encoded protein is CASRRTGNTEALF.

CDR3 coding DNA: TGCGCCAGCAGCTTAGGACTAGCGCAAGAGACCCAGTACTTC. Translation: CASSLGLAQETQYF. The V call is TRBV5-1, the J call TRBJ2-5, with 9 bases fitting TRBD2. There are 14 residues in the CDR3. Germline V gives CDR1 SGHRS, CDR2 YFSETQ. After removal of 2 bases from V and 2 bases from J, the junction contained 1 base not matched to a gene.

This clonotype was counted at least ten times. This chain uses TRBV15 with TRBJ2-5; no clear D gene. V lost 0 bases, J lost 1 base, and 9 bases lay in between. CDR3 length equals 15 residues. The germline gives CDR1 LNHNV, CDR2 YYDKDF (reference sequence). The CDR3 loop reads CATSRDLLVQETQYF. CDR3 DNA sequence: TGTGCCACCAGCAGAGATCTTTTAGTCCAAGAGACCCAGTACTTC. The variable domain in full, with the rest retrieved from reference TRBV15 and TRBJ2-5, is DAMVIQNPRYQVTQFGKPVTLSCSQTLNHNVMYWYQQKSSQAPKLLFHYYDKDFNNEADTPDNFQSRRPNTSFCFLDIRSPGLGDTAMYLCATSRDLLVQETQYFGPGTRLLVL.

This clonotype has more than one count but fewer than ten. This may arise from a read error, as a much more abundant clone is one base away. The chain couples TRBV20-1 to TRBJ1-5; 7 bases line up with TRBD1. The CDR3 has 14 residues. V lost 7 bases and J lost 2; bases outside the gene matches: 8. CDR1 is DFQATT and CDR2 is SNEGSKA in the germline V gene (reference sequence). The CDR3 loop reads CSVWAGGRNQPQHF. CDR3 nucleotide sequence: TGCAGTGTTTGGGCAGGGGGTCGCAATCAGCCCCAGCATTTT.

Comments on this clonotype: Being one base from a much bigger clone, this may be a read error. This sequence joins TRBV10-2 and TRBJ2-7; 7 bases fit TRBD1. In germline, CDR1 is WSHSY, CDR2 SAAADI. The length of the CDR3 is 14 residues. CDR3 amino acids: CASSVGTAYYERYF. CDR3 bases: TGCGCCAGCAGTGTCGGGACAGCTTATTACGAGCGGTACTTC.

This chain links TRBV10-3 with TRBJ2-7; TRBD1 agrees at 12 bases. After removal of 6 bases from V and 5 bases from J, the junction contained 8 bases not matched to a gene. The germline V gene has CDR1 ENHRY and CDR2 SYGVKD. CDR3 length: 15 residues. Here the CDR3 reads CAIREGDRGRDEQYF. The CDR3 nucleotides read TGTGCCATCAGGGAAGGGGACAGGGGGCGCGACGAGCAGTACTTC.

This clonotype was seen many times. The chain has TRBV7-2 and TRBJ1-2, with 8 bases lining up with TRBD1. Germline trimming cut 5 bases from V and 5 bases from J; bases unmatched to any gene: 7. The CDR3 is 14 amino acids. Germline values: CDR1 SGHTA, CDR2 FQGNSA. CDR3 protein: CASSATGALYGYTF. The CDR3 region has the DNA TGTGCCAGCAGCGCGACAGGGGCCCTTTATGGCTACACCTTC.

The gene calls are TRBV5-4 and TRBJ1-1; D is unresolved. The CDR3 extends over 13 amino acids. Germline V gives CDR1 SGHNT, CDR2 YYREEE (reference sequence). V lost 7 bases to trimming and J lost 1 base, with 11 bases between them. The CDR3: CASLSGQNTEAFF. In DNA, the CDR3 is TGTGCCAGCTTGTCCGGCCAGAACACTGAAGCTTTCTTT.

The V call is TRBV2, the J call TRBJ1-5; D may be TRBD1 (5 bases). Between the trimmed V and J ends, which lost 6 bases and 4 bases, there was a span of 13 bases. CDR1 and CDR2 from the germline V gene are SNHLY and FYNNEI. CDR3 length: 14 residues. The CDR3 region has the DNA TGTGCCAGCAGGAGGATGACAGATAATCAGCCCCAGCATTTT. This encodes CASRRMTDNQPQHF.

The J gene is TRBJ2-5, the V gene TRBV20-1; 7 bases align to TRBD2. Germline values: CDR1 DFQATT, CDR2 SNEGSKA (reference sequence). Trimming at V came to 6 bases and at J to 1 base, leaving 11 bases not matched to a gene. The CDR3 consists of 15 residues. CDR3 bases: TGCAGTGCATACCTAGCGGCGGACATCCAAGAGACCCAGTACTTC. Translated, it gives CSAYLAADIQETQYF.

The chain has TRBV7-9 and TRBJ2-7; 8 bases fit TRBD1. The CDR3 is 16 residues long. V lost 1 base to trimming and J lost 0 bases; unmatched junction nucleotides: 5. CDR1 SEHNR and CDR2 FQNEAQ come from the germline V gene (reference sequence). DNA of the CDR3: TGTGCCAGCAGCTTAGTAGAGACAGGGGACTCCTACGAGCAGTACTTC. It yields the protein CASSLVETGDSYEQYF.

Details on this clonotype: Since a much larger clone is just one base distant, this may be a read error. The CDR3 end shows no conserved phenylalanine or tryptophan, and so a read error is likely. The chain couples TRBV29-1 to TRBJ2-7; 12 bases fit TRBD1. With V trimmed by 5 bases and J by 6 bases, 5 bases remained unmatched. The germline gives CDR1 SQVTM, CDR2 ANQGSEA. The CDR3 spans 13 residues. The CDR3 sequence is CSVRDRGLGEQYL. In DNA form, the CDR3 reads TGCAGCGTTCGGGACAGGGGGCTGGGCGAGCAGTACCTC.

The chain joins TRBV5-4 to TRBJ1-1; D not certain. CDR1 and CDR2 (germline): SGHNT, YYREEE (reference sequence). This CDR3 is 12 amino acids long. The V and J ends lost 4 bases and 8 bases respectively, with 12 bases between them. CDR3 sequence: CASSTDRVEAFF. In nucleotides, the CDR3 is TGTGCCAGCAGCACTGATAGGGTGGAAGCTTTCTTT. The full variable domain, in which reference TRBV5-4 and TRBJ1-1 provide the parts outside the CDR3, is ETGVTQSPTHLIKTRGQQVTLRCSSQSGHNTVSWYQQALGQGPQFIFQYYREEENGRGNFPPRFSGLQFPNYSSELNVNALELDDSALYLCASSTDRVEAFFGQGTRLTVV.

There are many counts of this clonotype. The CDR3 DNA sequence: TGTGCCAGCAGCCAGACAGGGTTCAATCAGCCCCAGCATTTT. Protein sequence: CASSQTGFNQPQHF. The chain uses TRBV12-3 or TRBV12-4 and TRBJ1-5; 7 bases align to TRBD1. V trimming: 6 bases; J trimming: 3 bases; junction bases outside the gene matches: 5. The length of the CDR3 is 14 residues.

The chain carries TRBV20-1 and TRBJ2-7; 9 bases are shared with TRBD1. Germline trimming cut 1 base from V and 6 bases from J; bases unmatched to any gene: 13. Germline CDR1 and CDR2: DFQATT and SNEGSKA (reference sequence). The CDR3 contains 16 residues. The CDR3 region is CSARAPRDRAWGEQYF. In DNA, the CDR3 is TGCAGTGCTAGAGCTCCCCGGGACAGGGCATGGGGCGAGCAGTACTTC.

This clonotype was seen only a few times. The chain carries TRBV12-3 or TRBV12-4 and TRBJ1-4, with D perhaps TRBD1 (5 bases). V lost 5 bases to trimming and J lost 5 bases, with 12 bases between them. The CDR3 contains 14 residues. DNA for the CDR3: TGTGCCAGCAGTATTACATCAGGGAATGAAAAACTGTTTTTT. Translation: CASSITSGNEKLFF.

A remark on this clonotype: At one of its ends the junction is not consistent with the germline gene, which may arise from a read error. V is TRBV24-1 and J is TRBJ2-5; D unclear. This CDR3 region has 11 residues. Germline values: CDR1 KGHDR, CDR2 SFDVKD. DNA for the CDR3: TGTGCCAGTAGTGCTCAAGGGACCCAGTACTTC. It is translated as CASSAQGTQYF.

The chain combines TRBV7-8 with TRBJ1-6; D is possibly TRBD1 (5 bases). Germline assignment: CDR1 SGHVS and CDR2 FQNEAQ. This CDR3 region has 16 residues. Trimming left V 3 bases short and J 8 bases short, with 17 bases between. The CDR3 region has the DNA TGTGCCAGCAGCTTTCCCCCGGGGGAACCTTATTCACCCCTCCACTTT. As protein: CASSFPPGEPYSPLHF.

This clonotype showed up many times. The chain combines TRBV7-2 with TRBJ1-6; no clear D. CDR3 length: 12 amino acids. Germline CDR1 is SGHTA and CDR2 is FQGNSA. With 9 bases removed from V and 3 bases from J, the gap between germline ends came to 6 bases. CDR3 residues: CASGIYNSPLHF. In DNA, the CDR3 is TGTGCCAGTGGGATCTATAATTCACCCCTCCACTTT.

The DNA of the CDR3 is TGTGCCAGCTCACCATTAAGCCTGGACGCTAGCTCTGGAAACACCATATATTTT. This codes for CASSPLSLDASSGNTIYF. The rearrangement joins TRBV25-1 to TRBJ1-3; no reliable D call. In germline, CDR1 is MGHDK, CDR2 SYGVNS. Trimming pared 8 bases from V and 0 bases from J, leaving 23 bases between. The CDR3 loop spans 18 amino acids.

This rearrangement joins TRBV7-8 to TRBJ1-1; the match to TRBD1 covers 8 bases. V dropped 5 bases and J dropped 3; count of bases not matched to a gene: 8. Germline CDR1 and CDR2: SGHVS and FQNEAQ. The CDR3 runs 15 residues. CDR3 sequence reads: CASSHRQGWDTEAFF. DNA of the CDR3: TGTGCCAGCAGCCACAGACAGGGGTGGGACACTGAAGCTTTCTTT.

V and J are TRBV25-1 and TRBJ1-2, with TRBD1 identical over 10 bases. J gave up 7 bases and V 6 bases, and 8 bases lay outside the gene matches. CDR3 length equals 14 residues. CDR1 is MGHDK and CDR2 is SYGVNS in the germline V gene. The CDR3 sequence: CASSPTGTGAGYTF. For the CDR3, the DNA is TGTGCCAGCAGCCCGACCGGGACAGGGGCTGGCTACACCTTC.